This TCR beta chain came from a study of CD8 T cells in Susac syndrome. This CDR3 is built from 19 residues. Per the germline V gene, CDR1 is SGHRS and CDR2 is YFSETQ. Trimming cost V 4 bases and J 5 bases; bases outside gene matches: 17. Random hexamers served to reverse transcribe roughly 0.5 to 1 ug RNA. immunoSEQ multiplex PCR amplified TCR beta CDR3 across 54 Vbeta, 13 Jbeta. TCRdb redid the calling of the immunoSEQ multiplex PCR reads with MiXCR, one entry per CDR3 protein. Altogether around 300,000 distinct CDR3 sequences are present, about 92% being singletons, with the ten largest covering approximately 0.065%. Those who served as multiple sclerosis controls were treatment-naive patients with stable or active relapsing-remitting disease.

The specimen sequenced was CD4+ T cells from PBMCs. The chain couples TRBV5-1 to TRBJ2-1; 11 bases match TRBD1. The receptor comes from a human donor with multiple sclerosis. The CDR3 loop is CASSPTGQGALRQNNEQFF. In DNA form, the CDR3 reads TGCGCCAGCAGCCCCACCGGACAGGGGGCCCTAAGACAGAACAATGAGCAGTTCTTC.